This passage covers 20 T cell receptor beta chains from one sample sequenced in a study of T cell repertoires and Cas9 in healthy adults. TCRdb keeps only in-frame clones here, not all; method: immunoSEQ multiplex PCR. The sample shows about 15,000 clones, around 90% of them seen only once. The specimen was Tregs (CD4+, CD25+, CD127-, CD137-, CD154-) from PBMCs; culture status not recorded. All receptors derive from a human donor in good health.

This chain links TRBV11-2 with TRBJ1-5, with D unresolved. This CDR3 region has 12 residues. The germline CDR1 and CDR2 sequences are SGHAT and FQNNGV. The V end lost 1 base, the J end lost 6 bases, and 4 bases lay between the germline ends. CDR3 nucleotides: TGTGCCAGCAGCTTAGTGGGTCAGCCCCAGCATTTT. Translation gives CASSLVGQPQHF.

This rearrangement joins TRBV29-1 to TRBJ2-3; D is undetermined. The CDR3 totals 13 residues. Germline V CDR1 and CDR2: SQVTM, ANQGSEA. The V and J ends lost 7 bases and 3 bases respectively, with 14 bases between them. The CDR3 DNA reads as TGCAGCGCTAGTGTGGGGTCGACAGATACGCAGTATTTT. It encodes CSASVGSTDTQYF.

The V gene is TRBV6-1, the J gene TRBJ2-7; D remains unclear. This CDR3 is 11 amino acids long. Between the trimmed V and J ends, which lost 5 bases and 7 bases, there was a span of 9 bases. CDR1 is MNHNS, CDR2 SASEGT, per germline. The CDR3 DNA reads TGTGCCAGCAGTCGGAGTGGAGAGCAGTACTTC. Translation gives CASSRSGEQYF.

This clone was counted a single time. The J gene is TRBJ1-2, the V gene TRBV9; no reliable D call. There are 14 residues in the CDR3. Germline V gene sequence: CDR1 SGDLS, CDR2 YYNGEE. With 3 bases removed from V and 8 bases from J, the gap between germline ends came to 17 bases. CDR3 coding DNA: TGTGCCAGCAGCGCGACCGCCGGTGAAGGGGGCTACACCTTC. Its translation: CASSATAGEGGYTF.

The rearrangement uses TRBV9 and TRBJ2-3; TRBD2 matches 8 bases. From germline, CDR1 is SGDLS and CDR2 YYNGEE. The J segment lost 0 bases and the V segment lost 0 bases, leaving 9 bases of the junction unmatched. This CDR3 has 18 residues. CDR3 in amino acids: CASSVDPAGVSSTDTQYF. The DNA for the CDR3 is TGTGCCAGCAGCGTAGACCCAGCGGGGGTCTCTAGCACAGATACGCAGTATTTT.

The chain is built from TRBV2 and TRBJ1-4, with TRBD1 as a possible D gene (5 bases). The V gene lost 10 bases and the J gene lost 3 bases, with 12 bases spanning the gap. This CDR3 comprises 13 residues. From germline, CDR1 is SNHLY and CDR2 FYNNEI. DNA for the CDR3: TGTGCCACCAGACAGTCGCCTAATGAAAAACTGTTTTTT. It translates to CATRQSPNEKLFF.

The chain links TRBV19 to TRBJ1-5; D call uncertain. V lost 5 bases to trimming and J lost 3 bases, with 14 bases between them. The CDR3 has 15 residues. CDR1 and CDR2 from the germline V gene are LNHDA and SQIVND (reference sequence). For the CDR3, the DNA is TGTGCCAGTAGTCCGTTGCCCCGGGACAATCAGCCCCAGCATTTT. Protein: CASSPLPRDNQPQHF.

V and J are TRBV15 and TRBJ2-5; D gene uncertain. Trimming stripped 3 bases from V and 5 bases from J, with 10 bases between. The length of the CDR3 is 13 residues. Looked up from germline, CDR1 is LNHNV and CDR2 is YYDKDF (reference sequence). CDR3 sequence (DNA): TGTGCCACCAGCAGGTACCTAGGGGAGACCCAGTACTTC. This codes for CATSRYLGETQYF.

This chain joins TRBV5-1 and TRBJ1-6, with D unresolved. The length of the CDR3 is 14 residues. V lost 0 bases, J lost 4 bases, and 5 bases lay in between. CDR1 is SGHRS, CDR2 YFSETQ, per germline. The CDR3 spells CASSLDLYNSPLHF. The CDR3 region has the DNA TGCGCCAGCAGCTTGGATCTGTATAATTCACCCCTCCACTTT.

This chain uses TRBV7-9 with TRBJ1-2, with 8 bases identical to TRBD1. The J segment lost 8 bases and the V segment lost 5 bases, leaving 10 bases of the junction unmatched. Germline CDR1 reads SEHNR; CDR2 reads FQNEAQ (reference sequence). The CDR3 is made up of 14 amino acids. The CDR3 sequence is CASSTYQGAGGYTF. CDR3 bases: TGTGCCAGCAGCACTTATCAGGGGGCAGGAGGCTACACCTTC.

The chain recombines TRBV5-1 with TRBJ1-1, with D unclear. The germline gives CDR1 SGHRS, CDR2 YFSETQ. V was clipped by 0 bases and J by 3 bases, with 6 bases between them. This CDR3 region has 13 residues. This chain's CDR3 is CASSLATDTEAFF. In DNA form, the CDR3 reads TGCGCCAGCAGCTTGGCGACGGACACTGAAGCTTTCTTT.

This clone was detected a few times. The chain is built from TRBV2 and TRBJ2-3; D is tentatively TRBD1 or TRBD2 (5 bases each). Germline CDR1 reads SNHLY; CDR2 reads FYNNEI. CDR3 length: 14 residues. The ends were cut back, 7 bases at V and 5 bases at J, with 16 bases in the middle. CDR3 sequence reads: CASKYGRGGDTQYF. The CDR3 coding sequence is TGTGCCAGCAAGTACGGACGGGGCGGAGATACGCAGTATTTT.

This sequence joins TRBV7-9 and TRBJ1-3; D is unclear. CDR3 length: 19 residues. Trimming removed 1 base from V and 4 bases from J, with 23 bases in between. CDR1 is SEHNR and CDR2 is FQNEAQ in the germline V gene (reference sequence). The chain's CDR3 is CASSLGLLSATLRGNTIYF. CDR3 coding DNA: TGTGCCAGCAGCTTAGGGCTTTTGAGCGCAACGTTGAGGGGAAACACCATATATTTT. The full variable domain, completed using reference TRBV7-9 and TRBJ1-3, is DTGVSQNPRHKITKRGQNVTFRCDPISEHNRLYWYRQTLGQGPEFLTYFQNEAQLEKSRLLSDRFSAERPKGSFSTLEIQRTEQGDSAMYLCASSLGLLSATLRGNTIYFGEGSWLTVV.

V usage is TRBV2 and J usage is TRBJ2-7; TRBD1 matches at 8 bases. The CDR3 sequence is 13 residues long. The germline CDR1 and CDR2 sequences are SNHLY and FYNNEI. V was clipped by 6 bases and J by 3 bases; unmatched bases: 4. CDR3: CASRDDRGYEQYF. In DNA form, the CDR3 reads TGTGCCAGCAGAGACGACAGGGGCTACGAGCAGTACTTC.

The V and J genes are TRBV9 and TRBJ2-1, with a weak D call TRBD1 (5 bases). This CDR3 has 14 residues. The germline V and J ends were trimmed by 0 bases and 6 bases, with 10 bases remaining between them. Per the germline V gene, CDR1 is SGDLS and CDR2 is YYNGEE. CDR3 sequence (DNA): TGTGCCAGCAGCGTAGATCAGGGTAGCAATGAGCAGTTCTTC. Translating it yields CASSVDQGSNEQFF.

The genes are TRBV9 and TRBJ1-2; D is possibly TRBD1 (5 bases). V was cut by 0 bases and J by 3 bases, with 12 bases left in between. This CDR3 has 15 residues. Germline assignment: CDR1 SGDLS and CDR2 YYNGEE. CDR3 region: CASSVVGRGDYGYTF. Written as DNA, the CDR3 is TGTGCCAGCAGCGTAGTGGGACGCGGGGACTATGGCTACACCTTC.

A note on this clone: One junction end disagrees with the germline gene, perhaps due to a read error. This rearrangement joins TRBV7-7 to TRBJ2-2; maybe TRBD1 (6 bases). The CDR3 is 13 residues long. The germline CDR1 and CDR2 sequences are SSHAT and FNYEAQ (reference sequence). For the CDR3, the DNA is TGTGCTAGCAGCCAAGACAGGACCGGGGAGCTGTTTTTT. Translated, it gives CASSQDRTGELFF. The full variable domain, in which reference TRBV7-7 and TRBJ2-2 provide the parts outside the CDR3, is GAGVSQSPRYKVTKRGQDVTLRCDPISSHATLYWYQQALGQGPEFLTYFNYEAQPDKSGLPSDRFSAERPEGSISTLTIQRTEQRDSAMYRCASSQDRTGELFFGEGSRLTVL.

This rearrangement joins TRBV19 to TRBJ2-4; the D is unclear. Germline V gene lookup returns CDR1 LNHDA and CDR2 SQIVND (reference sequence). CDR3 length: 15 amino acids. V dropped 3 bases and J dropped 5 bases, with 14 bases sitting between them. CDR3 in amino acids: CASSIFLGPQNIQYF. The DNA of the CDR3 is TGTGCCAGTAGTATTTTTCTCGGACCCCAAAACATTCAGTACTTC.

This chain links TRBV27 with TRBJ2-7, with a weak D call TRBD2 (6 bases). V dropped 5 bases and J dropped 3 bases, with 17 bases sitting between them. Germline CDR1 and CDR2: MNHEY and SMNVEV (reference sequence). The CDR3 has 15 amino acids. The CDR3 nucleotides are TGTGCCAGCAGTCCTCGGAGGGGCCAAGACTACGAGCAGTACTTC. Protein: CASSPRRGQDYEQYF.

The chain uses TRBV5-1 and TRBJ2-7; D perhaps matches TRBD2 (5 bases). The germline CDR1 and CDR2 sequences are SGHRS and YFSETQ. This CDR3 comprises 13 residues. Deletions cut 4 bases from V and 3 bases from J, with 11 bases between. The chain's CDR3 is CASSREGSYEQYF. CDR3 nucleotide sequence: TGCGCCAGCAGCCGTGAGGGTAGCTACGAGCAGTACTTC.